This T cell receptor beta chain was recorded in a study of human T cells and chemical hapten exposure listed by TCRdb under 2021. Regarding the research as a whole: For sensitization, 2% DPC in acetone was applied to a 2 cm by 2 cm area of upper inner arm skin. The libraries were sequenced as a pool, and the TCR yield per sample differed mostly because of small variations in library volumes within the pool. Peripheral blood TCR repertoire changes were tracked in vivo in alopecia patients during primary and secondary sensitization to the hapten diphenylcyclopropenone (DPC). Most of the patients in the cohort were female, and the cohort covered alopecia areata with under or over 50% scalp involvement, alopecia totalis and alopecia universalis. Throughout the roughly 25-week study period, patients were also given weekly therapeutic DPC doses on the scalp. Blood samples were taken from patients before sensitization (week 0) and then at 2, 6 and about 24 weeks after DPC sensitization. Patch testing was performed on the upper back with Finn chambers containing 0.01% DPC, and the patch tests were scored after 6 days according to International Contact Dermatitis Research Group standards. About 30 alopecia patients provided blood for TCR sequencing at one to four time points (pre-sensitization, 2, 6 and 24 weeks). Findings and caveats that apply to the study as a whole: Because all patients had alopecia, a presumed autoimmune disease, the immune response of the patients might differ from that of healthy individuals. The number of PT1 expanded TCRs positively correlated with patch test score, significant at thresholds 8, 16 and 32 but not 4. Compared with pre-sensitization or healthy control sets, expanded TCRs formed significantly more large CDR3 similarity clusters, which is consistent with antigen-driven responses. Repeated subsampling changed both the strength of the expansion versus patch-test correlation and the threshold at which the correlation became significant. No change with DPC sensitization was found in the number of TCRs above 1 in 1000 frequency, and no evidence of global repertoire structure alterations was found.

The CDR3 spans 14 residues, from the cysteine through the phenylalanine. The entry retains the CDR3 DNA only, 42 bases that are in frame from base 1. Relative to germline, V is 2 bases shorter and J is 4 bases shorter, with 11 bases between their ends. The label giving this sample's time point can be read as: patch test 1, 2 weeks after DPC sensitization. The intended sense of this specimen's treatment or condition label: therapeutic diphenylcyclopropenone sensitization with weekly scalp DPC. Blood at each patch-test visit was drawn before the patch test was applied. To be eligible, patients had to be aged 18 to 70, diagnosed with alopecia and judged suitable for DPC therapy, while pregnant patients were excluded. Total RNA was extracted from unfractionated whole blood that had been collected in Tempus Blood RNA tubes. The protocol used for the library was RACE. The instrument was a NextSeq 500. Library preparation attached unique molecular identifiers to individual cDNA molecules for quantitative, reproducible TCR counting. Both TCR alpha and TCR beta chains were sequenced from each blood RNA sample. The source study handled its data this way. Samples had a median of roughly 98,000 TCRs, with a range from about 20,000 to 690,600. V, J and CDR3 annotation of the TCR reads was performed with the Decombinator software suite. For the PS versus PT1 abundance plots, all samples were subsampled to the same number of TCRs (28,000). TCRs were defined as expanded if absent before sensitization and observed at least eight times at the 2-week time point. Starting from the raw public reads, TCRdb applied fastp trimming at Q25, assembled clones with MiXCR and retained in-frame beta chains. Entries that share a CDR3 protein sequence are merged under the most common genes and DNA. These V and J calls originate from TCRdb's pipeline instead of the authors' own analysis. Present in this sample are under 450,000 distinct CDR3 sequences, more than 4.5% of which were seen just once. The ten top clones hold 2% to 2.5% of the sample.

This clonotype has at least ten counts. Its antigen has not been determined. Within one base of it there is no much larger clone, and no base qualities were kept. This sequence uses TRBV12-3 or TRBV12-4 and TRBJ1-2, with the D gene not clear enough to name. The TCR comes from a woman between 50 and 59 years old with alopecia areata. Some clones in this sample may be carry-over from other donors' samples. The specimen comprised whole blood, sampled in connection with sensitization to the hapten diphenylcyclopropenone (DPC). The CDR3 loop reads CASSLRTGPYGYTF. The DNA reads TGTGCCAGCAGTTTACGGACCGGCCCCTATGGCTACACCTTC.